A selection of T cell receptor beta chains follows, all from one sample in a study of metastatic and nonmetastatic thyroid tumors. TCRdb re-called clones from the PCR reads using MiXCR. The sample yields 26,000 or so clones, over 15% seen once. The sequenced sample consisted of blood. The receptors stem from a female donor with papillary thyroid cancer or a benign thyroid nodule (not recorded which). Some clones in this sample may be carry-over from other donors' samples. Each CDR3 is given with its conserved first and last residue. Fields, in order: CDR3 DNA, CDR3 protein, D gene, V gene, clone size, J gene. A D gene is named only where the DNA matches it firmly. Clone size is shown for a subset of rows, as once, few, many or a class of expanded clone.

cdr3_nt: TGTGCCAGCCGTCTCAGGGGACAAGGGCAGTTCTTC
cdr3_aa: CASRLRGQGQFF
d_call: -
v_call: TRBV6-2/TRBV6-3
clone_size: -
j_call: TRBJ2-1

cdr3_nt: TGTGGCAGCAGTCTTCGGACAAGCCGCAATGAAAAACTGTTTTTT
cdr3_aa: CGSSLRTSRNEKLFF
d_call: -
v_call: TRBV28
clone_size: -
j_call: TRBJ1-4

cdr3_nt: TGTGCCAGCTTAAGGGAACTGAACACTGAAGCTTTCTTT
cdr3_aa: CASLRELNTEAFF
d_call: -
v_call: TRBV2
clone_size: medium-sized
j_call: TRBJ1-1

cdr3_nt: TGTGCCAGCCTTGGACAGGGGAACACCGGGGAGCTGTTTTTT
cdr3_aa: CASLGQGNTGELFF
d_call: TRBD1
v_call: TRBV6-4
clone_size: many
j_call: TRBJ2-2

cdr3_nt: TGTGCCTCAAGGTTGGTATCTGGGGAGCTGTTTTTT
cdr3_aa: CASRLVSGELFF
d_call: -
v_call: TRBV19
clone_size: few
j_call: TRBJ2-2

cdr3_nt: TGTGCCAGCAGCCAAGCCTACGAGCAGTACTTC
cdr3_aa: CASSQAYEQYF
d_call: -
v_call: TRBV3-1
clone_size: many
j_call: TRBJ2-7

cdr3_nt: TGTGCCAGCAGCGCCCGTTGGGTCCCCGACAGGGACGGAGAGACCCAGTACTTC
cdr3_aa: CASSARWVPDRDGETQYF
d_call: TRBD1
v_call: TRBV6-1
clone_size: many
j_call: TRBJ2-5

cdr3_nt: TGTGCCAGCACCGGGACTTATGGCTACGAGCAGTACTTC
cdr3_aa: CASTGTYGYEQYF
d_call: -
v_call: TRBV28
clone_size: many
j_call: TRBJ2-7

cdr3_nt: TGTGCCAGCAGTTACCCCTCTAAGGGAGTTGGCGAGCAGTACTTC
cdr3_aa: CASSYPSKGVGEQYF
d_call: -
v_call: TRBV6-6
clone_size: many
j_call: TRBJ2-7

cdr3_nt: TGTGCCAGCAGACCCCGGACGGAGAACACCGGGGAGCTGTTTTTT
cdr3_aa: CASRPRTENTGELFF
d_call: -
v_call: TRBV6-1
clone_size: many
j_call: TRBJ2-2

cdr3_nt: TGTACCAGCAGTTGGGGAGAGGGGAAGCCCCAGCATTTT
cdr3_aa: CTSSWGEGKPQHF
d_call: -
v_call: TRBV6-1
clone_size: few
j_call: TRBJ1-5

cdr3_nt: TGCGCTATCAGTCGCGTCGGGACAGGGTGTGACCTTGAGCAGTTCTTC
cdr3_aa: CAISRVGTGCDLEQFF
d_call: TRBD1
v_call: TRBV4-1
clone_size: -
j_call: TRBJ2-1

cdr3_nt: TGTGCCAGCTTAGGACTAGTGCGGTACAATGAGCAGTTCTTC
cdr3_aa: CASLGLVRYNEQFF
d_call: TRBD2
v_call: TRBV6-1
clone_size: few
j_call: TRBJ2-1

cdr3_nt: TGTGCCAGCAGCAGCGACTACTATGGCTACACCTTC
cdr3_aa: CASSSDYYGYTF
d_call: -
v_call: TRBV7-9
clone_size: -
j_call: TRBJ1-2

cdr3_nt: TGTGCCAGCAGAGGGAGACTAGCCTGGGAGACCCAGTACTTC
cdr3_aa: CASRGRLAWETQYF
d_call: TRBD2
v_call: TRBV28
clone_size: many
j_call: TRBJ2-5

cdr3_nt: TGTGCCAGCAGCACCGGGACTAGCGGTTCTGGGGCCAACGTCCTGACTTTC
cdr3_aa: CASSTGTSGSGANVLTF
d_call: TRBD2
v_call: TRBV6-2/TRBV6-3
clone_size: many
j_call: TRBJ2-6

cdr3_nt: TGCAGTGCTAGTTACGGGCTAGGTGGGTACGAGCAGTACTTC
cdr3_aa: CSASYGLGGYEQYF
d_call: -
v_call: TRBV20-1
clone_size: many
j_call: TRBJ2-7

cdr3_nt: TGTGCCAGCAGCATCACTAGCGGGAGGGCCGGGGAGCTGTTTTTT
cdr3_aa: CASSITSGRAGELFF
d_call: TRBD2
v_call: TRBV7-6
clone_size: many
j_call: TRBJ2-2

cdr3_nt: TGTGCCAGCGGCCCTAGCGGGAGGGCACTCGAGCAGTACTTC
cdr3_aa: CASGPSGRALEQYF
d_call: TRBD2
v_call: TRBV12-3/TRBV12-4
clone_size: -
j_call: TRBJ2-7

cdr3_nt: TGTGCCAGCAGTTTAGCCGGGGAGCAGTACTTC
cdr3_aa: CASSLAGEQYF
d_call: -
v_call: TRBV12-3/TRBV12-4
clone_size: medium-sized
j_call: TRBJ2-7

cdr3_nt: TGTGCCAGCAGCTTGTTGGCTAGCGGGACCTACGAGCAGTACTTC
cdr3_aa: CASSLLASGTYEQYF
d_call: TRBD2
v_call: TRBV7-2
clone_size: many
j_call: TRBJ2-7

cdr3_nt: TGCAGCGTTGAAAGGGGGGTCTGGTACAATGAGCAGTTCTTC
cdr3_aa: CSVERGVWYNEQFF
d_call: -
v_call: TRBV29-1
clone_size: few
j_call: TRBJ2-1

cdr3_nt: TGTGCCAGTAGTATGAATGGGAGGGGGCATGGCTACACCTTC
cdr3_aa: CASSMNGRGHGYTF
d_call: TRBD1
v_call: TRBV19
clone_size: many
j_call: TRBJ1-2

cdr3_nt: TGTGCCAGCGGCCCCTGCAGTGGAACTGAAGCTTTCTTT
cdr3_aa: CASGPCSGTEAFF
d_call: -
v_call: TRBV27
clone_size: -
j_call: TRBJ1-1

cdr3_nt: TGTGCCAGCTCAACCGACAGGGGGGGCTACACCTTC
cdr3_aa: CASSTDRGGYTF
d_call: TRBD1
v_call: TRBV18
clone_size: -
j_call: TRBJ1-2

cdr3_nt: TGTGCCAGCAGTTTTCCGGGACAGGGTGACACAGATACGCAGTATTTT
cdr3_aa: CASSFPGQGDTDTQYF
d_call: TRBD1
v_call: TRBV28
clone_size: many
j_call: TRBJ2-3

cdr3_nt: TGTGCCAGCAGCTTAATGGGGGGACTAGCGGGAGGGGATGAGCAGTTCTTC
cdr3_aa: CASSLMGGLAGGDEQFF
d_call: TRBD2
v_call: TRBV7-3
clone_size: many
j_call: TRBJ2-1

cdr3_nt: TGCGCCAGCAGCCAAGATGAGGGTAGGGCGAGAGGATACGAGCAGTACTTC
cdr3_aa: CASSQDEGRARGYEQYF
d_call: -
v_call: TRBV4-1
clone_size: -
j_call: TRBJ2-7

cdr3_nt: TGTGCCAGCAGCAAAAATAGGGACAGGGCGCCGGAGACCCAGTACTTC
cdr3_aa: CASSKNRDRAPETQYF
d_call: TRBD1
v_call: TRBV5-4
clone_size: many
j_call: TRBJ2-5

cdr3_nt: TGTGCCACCAGCATCATTAGGGCGGGAGGAGAAGAGACCCAGTACTTC
cdr3_aa: CATSIIRAGGEETQYF
d_call: TRBD2
v_call: TRBV15
clone_size: many
j_call: TRBJ2-5

cdr3_nt: TGTGCCAGCAGCGTAGGATTTGGGAGCACAGATACGCAGTATTTT
cdr3_aa: CASSVGFGSTDTQYF
d_call: -
v_call: TRBV9
clone_size: many
j_call: TRBJ2-3

cdr3_nt: TGTGCCAGCACCGTGAGGGGTTTCACTGAAGCTTTCTTT
cdr3_aa: CASTVRGFTEAFF
d_call: -
v_call: TRBV28
clone_size: few
j_call: TRBJ1-1

cdr3_nt: TGTGCCAGCAGTCCCTACTCGGCGGGCGGCTACAATGAGCAGTTCTTC
cdr3_aa: CASSPYSAGGYNEQFF
d_call: -
v_call: TRBV6-1
clone_size: -
j_call: TRBJ2-1

cdr3_nt: TGTGCCAGCAGCCAAGACGGGGCTTTCGAGCAGTACTTC
cdr3_aa: CASSQDGAFEQYF
d_call: -
v_call: TRBV3-1
clone_size: many
j_call: TRBJ2-7

cdr3_nt: TGTGCCAGTAGTATAGATTCGACAGGGAACTATGGCTACACCTTC
cdr3_aa: CASSIDSTGNYGYTF
d_call: TRBD1
v_call: TRBV19
clone_size: few
j_call: TRBJ1-2

cdr3_nt: TGTGCCAGCAGCTTACAACCGGGACAGGGCTACGAGCAGTACTTC
cdr3_aa: CASSLQPGQGYEQYF
d_call: TRBD1
v_call: TRBV2
clone_size: many
j_call: TRBJ2-7

cdr3_nt: TGTGCCAGCAGTTTGGGCAATTCTAACTATGGCTACACCTTC
cdr3_aa: CASSLGNSNYGYTF
d_call: -
v_call: TRBV12-3/TRBV12-4
clone_size: many
j_call: TRBJ1-2

cdr3_nt: TGCAGTGCTAGAGATCCGGTGGCTAGCGGGCAACAAGAGACCCAGTACTTC
cdr3_aa: CSARDPVASGQQETQYF
d_call: TRBD2
v_call: TRBV20-1
clone_size: many
j_call: TRBJ2-5

cdr3_nt: TGTGCCAGCACCGAATCAGGCAATCAGCCCCAGCATTTT
cdr3_aa: CASTESGNQPQHF
d_call: -
v_call: TRBV6-1
clone_size: -
j_call: TRBJ1-5

cdr3_nt: TGCAGTGCTAGTGGTCCCCGGGACAGGGGGTTATACAATGAGCAGTTCTTC
cdr3_aa: CSASGPRDRGLYNEQFF
d_call: TRBD1
v_call: TRBV20-1
clone_size: medium-sized
j_call: TRBJ2-1

cdr3_nt: TGTGCCAGCAGTTACCTGGGACTTAACAATGAGCAGTTCTTC
cdr3_aa: CASSYLGLNNEQFF
d_call: -
v_call: TRBV12-3/TRBV12-4
clone_size: many
j_call: TRBJ2-1

cdr3_nt: TGCGCCAGCACAACTAGCTTACCCCTCGGGGGTACGCAGTATTTT
cdr3_aa: CASTTSLPLGGTQYF
d_call: -
v_call: TRBV10-2
clone_size: few
j_call: TRBJ2-3

cdr3_nt: TGTGCCAGTAGTTCCCTGGTCGGAGGTGAGCAGTTCTTC
cdr3_aa: CASSSLVGGEQFF
d_call: -
v_call: TRBV19
clone_size: many
j_call: TRBJ2-1

cdr3_nt: TGTGCCTGGGAGCCTGGTTACAGAGAGACCCAGTACTTC
cdr3_aa: CAWEPGYRETQYF
d_call: -
v_call: TRBV30
clone_size: many
j_call: TRBJ2-5

cdr3_nt: TGTGCCTGGAGTCTAGCGGATACGCAGTATTTT
cdr3_aa: CAWSLADTQYF
d_call: -
v_call: TRBV30
clone_size: many
j_call: TRBJ2-3

cdr3_nt: TGTGCCAGCAGGACGACAGGGGTAGAGACCCAGTACTTC
cdr3_aa: CASRTTGVETQYF
d_call: TRBD1
v_call: TRBV28
clone_size: many
j_call: TRBJ2-5

cdr3_nt: TGTGCCAGCAGCTTAGCTAGCTACGAGCAGTACTTC
cdr3_aa: CASSLASYEQYF
d_call: -
v_call: TRBV13
clone_size: medium-sized
j_call: TRBJ2-7

cdr3_nt: TGTGCCAGCAGCTTGGAGGGCCTTAGCAATCAGCCCCAGCATTTT
cdr3_aa: CASSLEGLSNQPQHF
d_call: -
v_call: TRBV7-2
clone_size: once
j_call: TRBJ1-5

cdr3_nt: TGCAGTGCTAGCGGCTACTCCTACAATGAGCAGTTCTTC
cdr3_aa: CSASGYSYNEQFF
d_call: -
v_call: TRBV20-1
clone_size: many
j_call: TRBJ2-1

cdr3_nt: TGTGCCACCAGCAGAGGGGACAGTACAAATGAAAAACTGTTTTTT
cdr3_aa: CATSRGDSTNEKLFF
d_call: TRBD1
v_call: TRBV15
clone_size: many
j_call: TRBJ1-4

cdr3_nt: TGCAGCGTTGAGGGCGACAGGGACGGGGAGCTGTTTTTT
cdr3_aa: CSVEGDRDGELFF
d_call: TRBD1
v_call: TRBV29-1
clone_size: many
j_call: TRBJ2-2

cdr3_nt: TGTGCCAGCAGCTTAAGGTACGGAGACAATGAGCAGTTCTTC
cdr3_aa: CASSLRYGDNEQFF
d_call: -
v_call: TRBV11-3
clone_size: many
j_call: TRBJ2-1

cdr3_nt: TGCGCCAGCAGCCTCCTCCCCCCTAGCGGGGGCTACAATGAGCAGTTCTTC
cdr3_aa: CASSLLPPSGGYNEQFF
d_call: TRBD2
v_call: TRBV4-1
clone_size: many
j_call: TRBJ2-1

cdr3_nt: TGCAGCGTTAATACAGGGATTGGTCAGCCCCAGCATTTT
cdr3_aa: CSVNTGIGQPQHF
d_call: -
v_call: TRBV29-1
clone_size: many
j_call: TRBJ1-5

cdr3_nt: TGCAGTGCTGATAGACAAGGAACCTACGAGCAGTACTTC
cdr3_aa: CSADRQGTYEQYF
d_call: -
v_call: TRBV20-1
clone_size: medium-sized
j_call: TRBJ2-7

cdr3_nt: TGTGCCAGCATTAGAGACAGGTGGACCGGGGAGCTGTTTTTT
cdr3_aa: CASIRDRWTGELFF
d_call: -
v_call: TRBV2
clone_size: many
j_call: TRBJ2-2

cdr3_nt: TGTGCCATCAGTGAGTCTCCGAGCTCTGGGGCCAACGTCCTGACTTTC
cdr3_aa: CAISESPSSGANVLTF
d_call: -
v_call: TRBV10-3
clone_size: many
j_call: TRBJ2-6